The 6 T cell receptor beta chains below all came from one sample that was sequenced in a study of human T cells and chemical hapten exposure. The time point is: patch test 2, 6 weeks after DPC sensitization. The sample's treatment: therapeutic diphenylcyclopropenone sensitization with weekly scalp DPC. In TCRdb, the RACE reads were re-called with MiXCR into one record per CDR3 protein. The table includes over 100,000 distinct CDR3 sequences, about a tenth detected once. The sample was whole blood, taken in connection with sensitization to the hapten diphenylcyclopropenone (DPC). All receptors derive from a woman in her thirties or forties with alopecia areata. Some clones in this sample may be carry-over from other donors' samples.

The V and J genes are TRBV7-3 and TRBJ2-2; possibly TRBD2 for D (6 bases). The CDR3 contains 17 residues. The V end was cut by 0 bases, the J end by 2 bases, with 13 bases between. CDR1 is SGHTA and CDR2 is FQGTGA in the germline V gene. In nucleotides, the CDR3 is TGTGCCAGCAGCTTAACAGTCACTAGCTTCAACACCGGGGAGCTGTTTTTT. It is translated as CASSLTVTSFNTGELFF.

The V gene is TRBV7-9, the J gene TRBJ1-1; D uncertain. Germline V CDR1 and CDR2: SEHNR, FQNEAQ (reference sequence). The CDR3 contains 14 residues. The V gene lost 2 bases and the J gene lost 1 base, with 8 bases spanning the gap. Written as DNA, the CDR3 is TGTGCCAGCAGCTTAACCCAGGAGAACACTGAAGCTTTCTTT. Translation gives CASSLTQENTEAFF.

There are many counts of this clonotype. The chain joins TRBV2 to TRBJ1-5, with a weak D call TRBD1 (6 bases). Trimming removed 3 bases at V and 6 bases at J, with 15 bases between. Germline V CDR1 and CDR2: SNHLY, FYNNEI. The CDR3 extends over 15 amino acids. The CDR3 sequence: CASSEGRGFSQPQHF. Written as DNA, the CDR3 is TGTGCCAGCAGTGAGGGCAGGGGATTCAGTCAGCCCCAGCATTTT.

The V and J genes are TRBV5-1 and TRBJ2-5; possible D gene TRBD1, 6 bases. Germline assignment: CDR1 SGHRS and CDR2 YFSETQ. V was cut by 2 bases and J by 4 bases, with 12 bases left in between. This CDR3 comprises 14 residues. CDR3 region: CASSFTGPGETQYF. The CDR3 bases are TGCGCCAGCAGCTTCACAGGGCCAGGAGAGACCCAGTACTTC.

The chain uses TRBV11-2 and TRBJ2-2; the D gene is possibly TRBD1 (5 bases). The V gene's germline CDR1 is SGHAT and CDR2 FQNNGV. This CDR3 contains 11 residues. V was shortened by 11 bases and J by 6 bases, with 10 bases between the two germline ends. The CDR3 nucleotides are TGTGCCCAGGGCCAGTCCGGGGAGCTGTTTTTT. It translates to CAQGQSGELFF.

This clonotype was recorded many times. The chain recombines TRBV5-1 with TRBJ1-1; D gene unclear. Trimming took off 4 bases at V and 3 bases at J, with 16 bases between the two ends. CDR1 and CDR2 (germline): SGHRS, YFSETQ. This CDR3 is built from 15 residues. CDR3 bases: TGCGCCAGCAGCCCCCAAGGAACCGGGGACACTGAAGCTTTCTTT. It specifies CASSPQGTGDTEAFF.